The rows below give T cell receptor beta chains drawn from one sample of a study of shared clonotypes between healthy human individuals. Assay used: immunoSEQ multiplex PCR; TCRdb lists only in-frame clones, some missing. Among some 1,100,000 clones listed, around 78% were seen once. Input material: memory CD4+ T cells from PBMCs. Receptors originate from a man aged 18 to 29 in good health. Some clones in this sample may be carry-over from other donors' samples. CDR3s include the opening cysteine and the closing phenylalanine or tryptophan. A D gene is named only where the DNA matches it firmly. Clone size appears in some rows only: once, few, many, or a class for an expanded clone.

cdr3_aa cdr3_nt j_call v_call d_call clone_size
CASRLVTSGYNEQFF TGTGCCAGCAGATTGGTGACTAGCGGATACAATGAGCAGTTCTTC TRBJ2-1 TRBV2 TRBD2 .
CASSAGDLRETQYF TGTGCCAGCAGCGCGGGAGATCTGAGAGAGACCCAGTACTTC TRBJ2-5 TRBV28 TRBD2 .
CASRLAEVGSNEQFF TGTGCCAGCAGACTAGCGGAAGTGGGTTCCAATGAGCAGTTCTTC TRBJ2-1 TRBV7-9 TRBD2 once
CASRDYTRPYEQYF TGTGCCAGCAGGGACTATACGCGGCCCTACGAGCAGTACTTC TRBJ2-7 TRBV28 . once
CASSFGVGNQPQHF TGTGCCAGCAGTTTTGGGGTAGGCAATCAGCCCCAGCATTTT TRBJ1-5 TRBV28 . .
CATSRTSGTGYYEQYF TGTGCCACCAGCAGAACCTCCGGGACAGGGTACTACGAGCAGTACTTC TRBJ2-7 TRBV15 TRBD1 .
CASTKTGLDTEAFF TGTGCCAGCACTAAGACAGGGCTGGACACTGAAGCTTTCTTT TRBJ1-1 TRBV6-6 TRBD1 .
CASSDQGRRETQYF TGTGCCAGCAGCGACCAAGGCCGTAGAGAGACCCAGTACTTC TRBJ2-5 TRBV5-6 . .
CASSPDRDRGYTF TGTGCCAGCTCCCCGGACAGGGACCGGGGCTACACCTTC TRBJ1-2 TRBV18 TRBD1 .
CSVEDRKDYEQYF TGCAGCGTTGAAGATCGTAAAGACTACGAGCAGTACTTC TRBJ2-7 TRBV29-1 . .
CASSPLSEQNYGYTF TGTGCCAGCTCACCACTCTCCGAACAGAACTATGGCTACACCTTC TRBJ1-2 TRBV18 . .
CSVYDRGDTGELFF TGCAGCGTCTACGACAGGGGCGACACCGGGGAGCTGTTTTTT TRBJ2-2 TRBV29-1 TRBD1 .
CASSRLAGGPTGSTDTQYF TGTGCCAGCTCCCGACTAGCGGGAGGCCCCACCGGTAGCACAGATACGCAGTATTTT TRBJ2-3 TRBV4-2 TRBD2 .
CASTKRGDSASNQPQHF TGTGCCAGTACTAAAAGGGGGGACAGTGCTAGCAATCAGCCCCAGCATTTT TRBJ1-5 TRBV19 TRBD1 .
CAISESKGSQPQHF TGTGCCATCAGTGAGTCGAAGGGGTCCCAGCCCCAGCATTTT TRBJ1-5 TRBV10-3 . .
CASSVIPGGNTGELFF TGTGCCAGCAGCGTTATACCGGGAGGAAACACCGGGGAGCTGTTTTTT TRBJ2-2 TRBV27 TRBD2 .
CSVWSGTGNTIYF TGCAGCGTTTGGTCAGGGACTGGAAACACCATATATTTT TRBJ1-3 TRBV29-1 . .
CASSLTAGIDTQYF TGCGCCAGCAGCTTGACAGCGGGCATAGATACGCAGTATTTT TRBJ2-3 TRBV5-1 . many
CSATSDYEQYF TGCAGTGCTACGAGTGACTACGAGCAGTACTTC TRBJ2-7 TRBV20-1 . .
CATMRLYSNQPQHF TGTGCCACTATGAGACTGTATAGCAATCAGCCCCAGCATTTT TRBJ1-5 TRBV28 . .
CASSLLSTDTQYF TGTGCCAGCAGCTTGTTGTCGACAGATACGCAGTATTTT TRBJ2-3 TRBV5-6 . .
CASSRQLLYGYTF TGTGCCAGCAGTAGACAGTTGCTCTATGGCTACACCTTC TRBJ1-2 TRBV6-5 . .
CASSVGPSAYNEQFF TGTGCCAGCAGCGTAGGCCCTAGCGCCTACAATGAGCAGTTCTTC TRBJ2-1 TRBV9 . .
CASSPSGPLYGETQYF TGTGCCAGCTCACCATCCGGGCCACTTTACGGAGAGACCCAGTACTTC TRBJ2-5 TRBV18 . once
CASSQAGTGLFGYGYTF TGTGCCAGCAGCCAGGCCGGGACAGGCCTATTTGGCTATGGCTACACCTTC TRBJ1-2 TRBV4-2 TRBD1 many
CASSLAGSGGPDEQFF TGCGCCAGCAGCTTGGCCGGGTCGGGAGGGCCGGATGAGCAGTTCTTC TRBJ2-1 TRBV5-1 TRBD2 .
CATRDSSTDTQYF TGTGCCACCCGGGACAGTTCCACAGATACGCAGTATTTT TRBJ2-3 TRBV10-3 TRBD1 .
CASSPGRNFNQPQHF TGTGCCAGCAGCCCTGGACGGAATTTTAATCAGCCCCAGCATTTT TRBJ1-5 TRBV7-8 . .
CASSLSQGTRTEAFF TGTGCCAGCAGCTTATCACAGGGGACGAGAACTGAAGCTTTCTTT TRBJ1-1 TRBV7-2 TRBD1 .
CSVTGTGSSYEQYF TGCAGCGTTACCGGGACAGGGAGCTCCTACGAGCAGTACTTC TRBJ2-7 TRBV29-1 TRBD1 .
CASSQTGGSGNTIYF TGTGCCAGCAGCCAAACTGGGGGTTCTGGAAACACCATATATTTT TRBJ1-3 TRBV28 . .
CSAALEYEQYF TGCAGTGCCGCCCTAGAGTACGAGCAGTACTTC TRBJ2-7 TRBV20-1 . .
CASRKNGTPGGYTF TGTGCCAGCAGGAAAAACGGGACTCCCGGGGGCTACACCTTC TRBJ1-2 TRBV28 . .
CASSPRGVSNEKLFF TGTGCCAGCAGCCCCAGAGGGGTTTCTAATGAAAAACTGTTTTTT TRBJ1-4 TRBV7-8 . .
CASSPGAVTDTQYF TGTGCCAGCAGTCCGGGGGCGGTCACAGATACGCAGTATTTT TRBJ2-3 TRBV6-5 . .
CASSLSQGADTQYF TGTGCCAGCAGTTTATCACAGGGAGCAGATACGCAGTATTTT TRBJ2-3 TRBV28 . .
CASSPDRVYGYTF TGTGCCAGCAGTCCGGACAGGGTCTATGGCTACACCTTC TRBJ1-2 TRBV6-1 TRBD1 .
CASSLVGFADTQYF TGTGCCAGCAGCTTAGTCGGATTCGCAGATACGCAGTATTTT TRBJ2-3 TRBV7-9 . .
CASSVQLTGAGYGYTF TGTGCCAGCAGTGTACAACTTACAGGGGCAGGCTATGGCTACACCTTC TRBJ1-2 TRBV2 TRBD1 .
CASTLLTSAIQYF TGTGCCAGCACTCTCCTCACGTCAGCCATTCAGTACTTC TRBJ2-4 TRBV6-1 . .
CASSLTPPGMNTEAFF TGCGCCAGCAGCTTAACCCCGCCGGGCATGAACACTGAAGCTTTCTTT TRBJ1-1 TRBV5-1 . .
CASSQDGTAGNTIYF TGCGCCAGCAGCCAAGACGGGACAGCTGGAAACACCATATATTTT TRBJ1-3 TRBV4-3 TRBD1 .
CASSLQGRTDTQYF TGTGCCAGCAGCCTGCAGGGTAGGACAGATACGCAGTATTTT TRBJ2-3 TRBV5-6 . many
CASSLFRQNAYEQYF TGTGCCAGCAGCTTGTTTCGGCAGAATGCCTACGAGCAGTACTTC TRBJ2-7 TRBV7-9 . .
CASSHVGGDNSPLHF TGCGCCAGCAGCCATGTCGGTGGGGATAATTCACCCCTCCACTTT TRBJ1-6 TRBV4-3 . .
CASSFLNRGETQYF TGTGCCAGCAGCTTTCTTAACAGGGGGGAGACCCAGTACTTC TRBJ2-5 TRBV11-2 TRBD1 .
CASSLRQQGSYGYTF TGTGCCAGCAGCTTACGGCAACAGGGATCCTATGGCTACACCTTC TRBJ1-2 TRBV7-9 . .
CASSEWNNYNEQFF TGTGCCAGCAGTGAATGGAACAACTACAATGAGCAGTTCTTC TRBJ2-1 TRBV2 . .
CASSGQGHEQYF TGCGCCAGCTCGGGACAGGGCCACGAGCAGTACTTC TRBJ2-7 TRBV5-1 TRBD1 .
CASSRGIETQYF TGTGCCAGCAGCAGGGGGATAGAGACCCAGTACTTC TRBJ2-5 TRBV7-2 . .
CASSLVWDAEAFF TGTGCCAGCAGCTTAGTATGGGACGCTGAAGCTTTCTTT TRBJ1-1 TRBV7-8 . .
CAWSAGTSNQPQHF TGTGCCTGGAGCGCTGGGACAAGCAATCAGCCCCAGCATTTT TRBJ1-5 TRBV30 . few
CAWSVISTDTQYF TGTGCCTGGAGTGTAATTAGCACAGATACGCAGTATTTT TRBJ2-3 TRBV30 . .
CASSFWDGTSSYEQYF TGTGCCAGCAGCTTTTGGGACGGGACTAGCTCCTACGAGCAGTACTTC TRBJ2-7 TRBV5-4 TRBD2 .
CASSLAAGGQTQYF TGTGCCAGCAGTTTAGCGGCAGGGGGGCAGACCCAGTACTTC TRBJ2-5 TRBV28 . .
CASSSPTDGESYTF TGTGCCAGCAGCTCCCCGACGGACGGGGAGAGCTACACCTTC TRBJ1-2 TRBV5-4 . .
CASSSRLAAGEQYF TGTGCCAGCAGCTCCCGACTAGCGGCTGGCGAGCAGTACTTC TRBJ2-7 TRBV11-2 TRBD2 .
CASSQDGIAYDEQYF TGTGCCAGCAGCCAAGATGGAATTGCGTACGACGAGCAGTACTTC TRBJ2-7 TRBV4-2 . .
CASSMASNYGYTF TGTGCCAGTAGTATGGCCTCTAACTATGGCTACACCTTC TRBJ1-2 TRBV19 . .